These 11 T cell receptor beta chains were all obtained from the same sample, sequenced in a study of OX40 agonist ivuxolimab in advanced cancers. Produced via immunoSEQ multiplex PCR; TCRdb's table is partial and in-frame only. The data hold 35,000 to 40,000 clones, with around 93% observed a single time. The sample here was CD4+ or CD8+ T cells sorted from blood, taken in a trial of the OX40 agonist ivuxolimab. The origin of the receptors is an adult with an advanced solid tumor such as melanoma, head and neck, liver or kidney cancer.

This chain connects TRBV6-5 to TRBJ2-7; tentatively, D is TRBD1 (5 bases). Trimming took off 4 bases at V and 4 bases at J, with 14 bases between the two ends. This CDR3 spans 14 amino acids. CDR1 MNHEY and CDR2 SVGAGI come from the germline V gene. The CDR3 sequence is CASSSPTDKYEQYV. As DNA, the CDR3 is TGTGCCAGCAGTTCTCCGACGGACAAATACGAGCAGTACGTC.

This chain's CDR3 is CASSTGTGAYNEQFF. DNA for the CDR3: TGTGCCAGCAGTACCGGGACGGGAGCCTACAATGAGCAGTTCTTC. The chain recombines TRBV6-5 with TRBJ2-1, with D tentatively TRBD2 (6 bases). V was trimmed by 5 bases and J by 2 bases, leaving 13 bases between them. The CDR3 length is 15 residues. CDR1 and CDR2 from the germline V gene are MNHEY and SVGAGI.

This chain uses TRBV29-1 with TRBJ2-5; D not resolved. The CDR3 sequence is 14 residues long. Trimming pared 6 bases from V and 2 bases from J, leaving 16 bases between. From germline, CDR1 is SQVTM and CDR2 ANQGSEA. The CDR3: CSVTLAGTQETQYF. The CDR3 bases are TGCAGCGTCACCCTTGCAGGAACACAAGAGACCCAGTACTTC.

The chain combines TRBV6-1 with TRBJ2-6, with D uncertain. The V and J ends lost 2 bases and 1 base respectively, with 9 bases between them. The CDR3 is 16 amino acids. Germline assignment: CDR1 MNHNS and CDR2 SASEGT. CDR3 coding DNA: TGTGCCAGCAGTGAAAACCGGGTGTCTGGGGCCAACGTCCTGACTTTC. As protein: CASSENRVSGANVLTF.

This chain connects TRBV19 to TRBJ2-7; D call uncertain. The V gene lost 8 bases and the J gene lost 4 bases, with 9 bases spanning the gap. The germline V gene has CDR1 LNHDA and CDR2 SQIVND (reference sequence). CDR3 length: 11 amino acids. The CDR3 sequence is CASGPDYEQYF. CDR3 sequence (DNA): TGTGCCAGTGGGCCGGATTACGAGCAGTACTTC.

V gene TRBV20-1 combines with J gene TRBJ2-7, with a weak D call TRBD2 (5 bases). The CDR3 is 10 residues long. Germline CDR1 DFQATT, CDR2 SNEGSKA (reference sequence). V was shortened by 6 bases and J by 5 bases, with 8 bases between the two germline ends. Here the CDR3 reads CSADGDEQYV. For the CDR3, the DNA is TGCAGTGCCGACGGGGACGAGCAGTACGTC.

The chain couples TRBV10-3 to TRBJ2-5; the D gene is possibly TRBD1 (5 bases). Deletions cut 6 bases from V and 7 bases from J, with 15 bases between. The CDR3 loop spans 13 amino acids. Per germline, CDR1 ENHRY and CDR2 SYGVKD. The chain's CDR3 is CAISPGSEGTQYF. CDR3 coding DNA: TGTGCCATCAGCCCAGGGTCGGAAGGGACCCAGTACTTC.

This clone was seen only once. V is TRBV6-5 and J is TRBJ2-7; a weak D match, TRBD1 (5 bases). Per the germline V gene, CDR1 is MNHEY and CDR2 is SVGAGI. This CDR3 contains 14 residues. The germline V and J ends were trimmed by 5 bases and 2 bases, with 13 bases remaining between them. CDR3 nucleotides: TGTGCCAGCAGTCAGGGCTGGGCCGCCTACGAGCAGTACGTC. Encoded protein: CASSQGWAAYEQYV.

CDR3 region: CASSFPSDGTDTQYF. Here the CDR3 DNA reads TGTGCCAGCAGCTTTCCTAGCGATGGCACAGATACGCAGTATTTT. The V and J genes are TRBV7-9 and TRBJ2-3, with D maybe TRBD2 (6 bases). The CDR3 contains 15 residues. The V gene's germline CDR1 is SEHNR and CDR2 FQNEAQ (reference sequence). Deletions cut 3 bases from V and 1 base from J, with 11 bases between.

The gene calls are TRBV6-6 and TRBJ2-7, with 9 bases aligning to TRBD1. The CDR3 has 14 amino acids. Trimming removed 5 bases from V and 5 bases from J; junction bases left unmatched: 7. CDR1 and CDR2 from the germline V gene are MNHNY and SVGAGI (reference sequence). CDR3 bases: TGTGCCAGCAGTACTTGGGACAGGGCCAACGAGCAGTACTTC. Its translation is CASSTWDRANEQYF.

The chain joins TRBV10-1 to TRBJ2-7, with D perhaps matching TRBD1 or TRBD2 (5 bases each). This CDR3 has 14 amino acids. Deletions cut 7 bases from V and 7 bases from J, with 20 bases between. CDR1 WNHNN and CDR2 SYGVQD come from the germline V gene (reference sequence). The CDR3 protein is CASKVEGPPGEQYV. The CDR3 DNA follows: TGCGCCAGCAAGGTCGAGGGACCCCCGGGAGAGCAGTACGTC.